This T cell receptor beta chain was documented in a study of early T cells in non-severe SARS-CoV-2 infection. This clonotype occurred a few times. One entry per CDR3 protein, called by TCRdb with MiXCR from the 5' RACE reads. This sample has tens of thousands of distinct CDR3 sequences; around a tenth occur once, and the top ten carry 6% to 8%. Germline V gene data show CDR1 as DFQATT and CDR2 as SNEGSKA (reference sequence). Trimming took 0 bases from V and 0 from J; bases not matched to a gene: 7. This CDR3 has 17 residues. The rearrangement joins TRBV20-1 to TRBJ2-2; 7 nucleotides agree with TRBD2. This receptor was identified in an adult who was a healthcare worker with PCR-confirmed SARS-CoV-2 infection or an uninfected control (not recorded which). This sample comprised whole blood, obtained at baseline. This chain's CDR3 is CSARDDGLAANTGELFF. The DNA for the CDR3 is TGCAGTGCTAGAGATGATGGGCTAGCGGCGAACACCGGGGAGCTGTTTTTT.